The clone carrying this T cell receptor (beta chain) was seen many times. Per the germline V gene, CDR1 is SGHTA and CDR2 is FQGNSA. This CDR3 has 14 residues. Unmatched junction bases numbered 4, after V lost 5 bases and J lost 1 base. Via MiXCR, TCRdb re-called the reads, giving one row per CDR3 protein. The sample has 5,800 or so distinct CDR3 sequences, around 9.1% seen once. The TCR sequence derives from a human donor with rheumatoid arthritis. The gene calls are TRBV7-2 and TRBJ2-5; 7 nucleotides line up with TRBD1. Sequences were obtained from CD4+ T cells from synovial fluid. The CDR3 DNA sequence: TGTGCCAGCAGCCGGGACAGCACCCAAGAGACCCAGTACTTC. Translation: CASSRDSTQETQYF.